Following are 22 T cell receptor beta chains from one sample sequenced in a study of blood T cell repertoires in COVID-19. TCRdb's table, derived via immunoSEQ multiplex PCR, lists solely in-frame clones and lacks some. Found here are about 42,000 clones, about 82% of them singletons; the top ten hold around 60%. Source material: peripheral blood. These receptors all come from a man in his 70s with acute or convalescent COVID-19.

This clone was observed a few times. The CDR3: CASRLALVPGELFF. The CDR3 DNA is TGTGCCAGCAGACTAGCGTTGGTCCCCGGGGAGCTGTTTTTT. The gene calls are TRBV28 and TRBJ2-2, with 7 bases fitting TRBD2. Trimming took 6 bases from V and 6 from J; bases not matched to a gene: 7. There are 14 residues in the CDR3. Germline CDR1 reads MDHEN; CDR2 reads SYDVKM.

The CDR3 sequence: CASSTGLGTGGSEQYF. Written as DNA, the CDR3 is TGTGCCAGTAGTACCGGATTAGGGACAGGGGGAAGCGAGCAGTACTTC. The J gene is TRBJ2-7, the V gene TRBV19, with 11 bases matching TRBD1. Germline V lookup: CDR1 LNHDA, CDR2 SQIVND (reference sequence). CDR3 length: 16 amino acids. Losses at the gene ends were 4 bases for V and 6 bases for J; bases not matched to a gene: 11. Full variable domain (missing parts from reference TRBV19 and TRBJ2-7): DGGITQSPKYLFRKEGQNVTLSCEQNLNHDAMYWYRQDPGQGLRLIYYSQIVNDFQKGDIAEGYSVSREKKESFPLTVTSAQKNPTAFYLCASSTGLGTGGSEQYFGPGTRLTVT.

V is TRBV5-6 and J is TRBJ1-3; 8 bases line up with TRBD1. After removal of 0 bases from V and 0 bases from J, the junction contained 2 bases not matched to a gene. Looked up from germline, CDR1 is SGHDT and CDR2 is YYEEEE. There are 16 residues in the CDR3. The CDR3 is CASSLAGQGSGNTIYF. The CDR3 DNA follows: TGTGCCAGCAGCTTGGCCGGACAGGGCTCTGGAAACACCATATATTTT.

The chain has TRBV6-5 and TRBJ1-1; D remains unclear. Germline-derived CDR1 and CDR2 are MNHEY and SVGAGI. This CDR3 comprises 15 residues. V lost 0 bases to trimming and J lost 1 base, with 9 bases between them. The CDR3 loop is CASSYSNTGNTEAFF. The CDR3 DNA reads TGTGCCAGCAGTTACTCGAATACCGGGAACACTGAAGCTTTCTTT.

The V gene is TRBV4-1, the J gene TRBJ1-6; the D is unclear. Germline CDR1 reads MGHRA; CDR2 reads YSYEKL. Trimming cost V 1 base and J 14 bases, with 12 bases left between them. This CDR3 is 13 amino acids long. The CDR3 loop is CASSQVEPAALHF. The CDR3 bases are TGCGCCAGCAGCCAAGTGGAGCCCGCAGCCCTCCACTTT.

The chain couples TRBV18 to TRBJ2-7, with a tentative D call TRBD2 (6 bases). Trimming removed 1 base at V and 5 bases at J, with 12 bases between. Germline assignment: CDR1 KGHSH and CDR2 LQKENI. This CDR3 is built from 14 residues. In nucleotides, the CDR3 is TGTGCCAGCTCACCACAGGGAGGAGGTGACGAGCAGTACTTC. Its translation: CASSPQGGGDEQYF.

The gene calls are TRBV7-2 and TRBJ1-1; D unclear. The germline V gene has CDR1 SGHTA and CDR2 FQGNSA. This CDR3 has 13 amino acids. V lost 2 bases, J lost 1 base, and 5 bases lay in between. For the CDR3, the DNA is TGTGCCAGCAGCTTAAATCGGAACACTGAAGCTTTCTTT. This sequence encodes CASSLNRNTEAFF.

V and J are TRBV20-1 and TRBJ1-2; no clear D gene. Trimming shortened V by 6 bases and J by 10 bases, and 15 bases separated the two germline ends. Germline V CDR1 and CDR2: DFQATT, SNEGSKA (reference sequence). The CDR3 consists of 11 residues. This CDR3 is CSATAFRAYTF. For the CDR3, the DNA is TGCAGTGCCACAGCCTTCAGAGCCTACACCTTC.

The V call is TRBV4-1, the J call TRBJ1-6; D perhaps matches TRBD1 (6 bases). The CDR3 has 15 residues. The germline V gene has CDR1 MGHRA and CDR2 YSYEKL. V lost 1 base and J 10 bases, leaving 14 bases between the germline ends. CDR3 sequence (DNA): TGCGCCAGCAGCCAAGCAGGGTCTGGGGGCTCACCCCTCCACTTT. This encodes CASSQAGSGGSPLHF.

This rearrangement joins TRBV7-8 to TRBJ1-2, with TRBD1 as a possible D gene (6 bases). Trimming pared 5 bases from V and 5 bases from J, leaving 12 bases between. Germline CDR1 and CDR2: SGHVS and FQNEAQ. This CDR3 has 13 amino acids. The CDR3 is CASSLQGVYGYTF. The DNA for the CDR3 is TGTGCCAGCAGCCTACAGGGTGTGTATGGCTACACCTTC.

V gene TRBV14 combines with J gene TRBJ1-6; possibly TRBD1 for D (6 bases). V lost 1 base to trimming and J lost 7 bases, with 11 bases between them. The CDR3 sequence is 15 residues long. Germline V lookup: CDR1 SGHDN, CDR2 FVKESK. This CDR3 reads CASSQAIRGNSPLHF. The CDR3 region has the DNA TGTGCCAGCAGCCAAGCAATCAGGGGCAATTCACCCCTCCACTTT.

The rearrangement uses TRBV2 and TRBJ2-7; TRBD1 might be the D (5 bases). The CDR3 length is 15 residues. The V and J ends lost 4 bases and 5 bases respectively, with 18 bases between them. CDR1 is SNHLY and CDR2 is FYNNEI in the germline V gene. The CDR3 protein is CASSVGNSGSHEQYF. Written as DNA, the CDR3 is TGTGCCAGCAGTGTGGGAAATTCAGGGTCCCACGAGCAGTACTTC.

This clone was detected only once. The gene calls are TRBV20-1 and TRBJ2-6, with TRBD1 as a possible D gene (6 bases). V lost 3 bases and J lost 12, with 9 bases in between. The CDR3 runs to 11 residues. Germline V gene lookup returns CDR1 DFQATT and CDR2 SNEGSKA (reference sequence). The CDR3 loop is CSARETGVLTF. The CDR3 DNA is TGCAGTGCTAGGGAGACAGGCGTCCTGACTTTC.

The chain links TRBV6-2 or TRBV6-3 to TRBJ1-1, with 7 bases identical to TRBD1. With 5 bases clipped from V and 0 bases from J, the junction kept 6 bases outside the gene matches. From germline, CDR1 is MNHEY and CDR2 SVGEGT. The CDR3 runs 15 residues. CDR3 coding DNA: TGTGCCAGCAGTGTCAGGGGGAACGTGAACACTGAAGCTTTCTTT. Protein sequence: CASSVRGNVNTEAFF.

This clone appeared many times. The chain employs TRBV2 and TRBJ1-1; the match to TRBD1 covers 9 bases. Germline loops: CDR1 SNHLY, CDR2 FYNNEI. With 2 bases clipped from V and 1 base from J, the junction kept 2 bases outside the gene matches. The CDR3 is 15 amino acids. CDR3 amino acids: CASSELGQGNTEAFF. CDR3 DNA sequence: TGTGCCAGCAGTGAATTGGGACAGGGGAACACTGAAGCTTTCTTT. Using reference TRBV2 and TRBJ1-1 for the parts outside the CDR3, the full variable domain is EPEVTQTPSHQVTQMGQEVILRCVPISNHLYFYWYRQILGQKVEFLVSFYNNEISEKSEIFDDQFSVERPDGSNFTLKIRSTKLEDSAMYFCASSELGQGNTEAFFGQGTRLTVV.

The chain is built from TRBV2 and TRBJ1-4; tentatively, D is TRBD1 (6 bases). In germline, CDR1 is SNHLY, CDR2 FYNNEI. This CDR3 contains 14 residues. V dropped 5 bases and J dropped 4 bases, with 11 bases sitting between them. The CDR3, as DNA: TGTGCCAGCAGTTCGGACAGAGTTAATGAAAAACTGTTTTTT. Translated, it gives CASSSDRVNEKLFF.

J is TRBJ2-5 and V is TRBV6-2 or TRBV6-3; 11 positions match TRBD1. This CDR3 has 17 amino acids. Trimming took 4 bases from V and 5 from J; bases not matched to a gene: 12. Germline V CDR1 and CDR2: MNHEY, SVGEGT. This CDR3 is CASSSFERTGGKETQYF. The CDR3 nucleotides read TGTGCCAGCAGTTCTTTCGAGAGGACAGGGGGCAAGGAGACCCAGTACTTC.

In DNA, the CDR3 is TGTGCCAGCAGCGGATCAGGGTTCTACGAGCAGTACTTC. The encoded protein is CASSGSGFYEQYF. The rearrangement links TRBV9 to TRBJ2-7, with D perhaps matching TRBD1 (5 bases). Per the germline V gene, CDR1 is SGDLS and CDR2 is YYNGEE. V was cut by 3 bases and J by 3 bases, with 10 bases left in between. This CDR3 is built from 13 residues. The complete variable domain, with remaining parts taken from reference TRBV9 and TRBJ2-7, reads DSGVTQTPKHLITATGQRVTLRCSPRSGDLSVYWYQQSLDQGLQFLIQYYNGEERAKGNILERFSAQQFPDLHSELNLSSLELGDSALYFCASSGSGFYEQYFGPGTRLTVT.

The chain carries TRBV6-2 or TRBV6-3 and TRBJ1-5; no clear D. CDR1 is MNHEY and CDR2 is SVGEGT in the germline V gene. The V end was cut by 6 bases, the J end by 6 bases, with 24 bases between. This CDR3 comprises 17 residues. CDR3 coding DNA: TGTGCCAGCAGCCTAGGATGGCGGGGTGAGAGGGCTCAGCCCCAGCATTTT. Its protein product is CASSLGWRGERAQPQHF.

Written as DNA, the CDR3 is TGTGCCAGCAGTTTCATCGGGACTAGGAATGAGCAGTTCTTC. Translation: CASSFIGTRNEQFF. V is TRBV28 and J is TRBJ2-1; 8 nucleotides align to TRBD2. The CDR3 consists of 14 residues. Germline trimming cut 3 bases from V and 7 bases from J; bases unmatched to any gene: 5. The germline gives CDR1 MDHEN, CDR2 SYDVKM.

This clone was counted ten times or more. The V and J genes are TRBV5-1 and TRBJ2-7; the match to TRBD2 covers 14 bases. There are 15 residues in the CDR3. Germline V gene sequence: CDR1 SGHRS, CDR2 YFSETQ. Unmatched junction bases numbered 2, after V lost 3 bases and J lost 3 bases. CDR3 region: CASSWGTSGSYEQYF. Here the CDR3 DNA reads TGCGCCAGCAGCTGGGGGACTAGCGGGAGCTACGAGCAGTACTTC.

The chain recombines TRBV7-9 with TRBJ1-2; no definite D call. V lost 1 base and J 4 bases, leaving 16 bases between the germline ends. This CDR3 is built from 16 residues. Germline V gene sequence: CDR1 SEHNR, CDR2 FQNEAQ (reference sequence). CDR3 in amino acids: CASSLGWERLSYGYTF. CDR3 bases: TGTGCCAGCAGCTTAGGTTGGGAGAGACTGTCCTATGGCTACACCTTC.